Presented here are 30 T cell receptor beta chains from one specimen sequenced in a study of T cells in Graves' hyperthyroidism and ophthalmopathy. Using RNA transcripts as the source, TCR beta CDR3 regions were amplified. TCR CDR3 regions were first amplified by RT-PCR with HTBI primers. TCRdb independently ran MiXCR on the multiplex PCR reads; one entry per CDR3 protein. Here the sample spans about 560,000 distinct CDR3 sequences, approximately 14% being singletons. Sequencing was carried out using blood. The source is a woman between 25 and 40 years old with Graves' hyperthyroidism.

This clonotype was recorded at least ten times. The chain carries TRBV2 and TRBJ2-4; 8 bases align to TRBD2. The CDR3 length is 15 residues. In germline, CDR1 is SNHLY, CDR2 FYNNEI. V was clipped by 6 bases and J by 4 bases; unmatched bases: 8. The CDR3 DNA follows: TGTGCCAGCAGCGCTCGGGAGCGGGGGAAAAACATTCAGTACTTC. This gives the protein CASSARERGKNIQYF.

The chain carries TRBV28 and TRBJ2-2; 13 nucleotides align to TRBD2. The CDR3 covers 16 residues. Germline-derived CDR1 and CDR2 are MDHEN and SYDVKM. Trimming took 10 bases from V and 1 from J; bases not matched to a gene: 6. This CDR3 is CATRGLAGKNTGELFF. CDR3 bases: TGTGCCACAAGGGGACTAGCGGGAAAGAACACCGGGGAGCTGTTTTTT.

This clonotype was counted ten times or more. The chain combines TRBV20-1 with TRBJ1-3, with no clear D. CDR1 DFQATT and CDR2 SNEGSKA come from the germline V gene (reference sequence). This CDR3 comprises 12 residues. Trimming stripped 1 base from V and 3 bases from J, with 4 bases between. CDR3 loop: CSARGGGNTIYF. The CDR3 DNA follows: TGCAGTGCTAGAGGGGGTGGAAACACCATATATTTT.

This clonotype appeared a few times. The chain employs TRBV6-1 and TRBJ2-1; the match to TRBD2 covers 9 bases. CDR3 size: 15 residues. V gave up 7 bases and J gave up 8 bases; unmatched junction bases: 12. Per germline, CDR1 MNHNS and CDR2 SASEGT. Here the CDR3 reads CASTTLAGASDEQFF. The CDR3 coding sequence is TGTGCCAGCACTACCTTAGCGGGAGCATCGGATGAGCAGTTCTTC.

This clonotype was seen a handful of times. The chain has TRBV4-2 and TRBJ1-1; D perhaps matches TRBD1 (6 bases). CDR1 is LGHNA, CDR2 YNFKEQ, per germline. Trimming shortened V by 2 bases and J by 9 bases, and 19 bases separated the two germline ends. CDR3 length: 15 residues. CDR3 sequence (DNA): TGTGCCAGCAGCCAAAACCGGGACCGCCAGGGGAAAGCTTTCTTT. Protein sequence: CASSQNRDRQGKAFF.

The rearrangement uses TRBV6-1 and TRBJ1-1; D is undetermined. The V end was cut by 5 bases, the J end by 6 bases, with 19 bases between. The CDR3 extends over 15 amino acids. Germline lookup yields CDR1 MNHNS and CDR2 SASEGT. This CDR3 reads CASSPSGEGGSEAFF. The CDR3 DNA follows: TGTGCCAGCAGTCCAAGTGGGGAGGGCGGGTCTGAAGCTTTCTTT.

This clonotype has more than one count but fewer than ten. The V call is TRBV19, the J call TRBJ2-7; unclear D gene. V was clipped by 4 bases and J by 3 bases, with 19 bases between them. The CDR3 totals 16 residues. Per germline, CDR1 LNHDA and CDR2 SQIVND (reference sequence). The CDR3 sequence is CASSTNLRSTNYEQYF. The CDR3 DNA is TGTGCCAGTAGTACCAACCTACGGAGCACTAACTACGAGCAGTACTTC.

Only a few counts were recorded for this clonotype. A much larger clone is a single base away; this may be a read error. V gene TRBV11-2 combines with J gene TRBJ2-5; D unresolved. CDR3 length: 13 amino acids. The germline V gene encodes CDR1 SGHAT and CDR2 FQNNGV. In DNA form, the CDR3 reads TGTGCCAGCAGCCCCCGGAACTTTCAGACCCAGTGCTTC. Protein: CASSPRNFQTQCF.

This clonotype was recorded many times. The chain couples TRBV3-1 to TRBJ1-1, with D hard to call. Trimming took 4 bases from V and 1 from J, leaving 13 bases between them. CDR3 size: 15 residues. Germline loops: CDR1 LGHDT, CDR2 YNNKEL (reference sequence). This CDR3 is CASSPIGVTNTEAFF. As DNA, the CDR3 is TGTGCCAGCAGCCCCATAGGTGTTACGAACACTGAAGCTTTCTTT.

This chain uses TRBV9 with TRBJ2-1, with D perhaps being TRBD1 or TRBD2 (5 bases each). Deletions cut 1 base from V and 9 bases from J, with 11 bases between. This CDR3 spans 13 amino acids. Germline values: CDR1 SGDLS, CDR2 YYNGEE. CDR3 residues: CASSVIGDLEQFF. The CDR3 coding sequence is TGTGCCAGCAGCGTAATAGGGGACCTTGAGCAGTTCTTC.

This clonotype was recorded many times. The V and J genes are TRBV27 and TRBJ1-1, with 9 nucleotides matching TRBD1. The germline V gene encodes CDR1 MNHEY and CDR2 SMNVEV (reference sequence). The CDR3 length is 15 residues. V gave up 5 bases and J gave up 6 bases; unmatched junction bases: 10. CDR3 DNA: TGTGCCAGCAGTCCGGGGGACAGGGATCTAGCTGAAGCTTTCTTT. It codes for CASSPGDRDLAEAFF.

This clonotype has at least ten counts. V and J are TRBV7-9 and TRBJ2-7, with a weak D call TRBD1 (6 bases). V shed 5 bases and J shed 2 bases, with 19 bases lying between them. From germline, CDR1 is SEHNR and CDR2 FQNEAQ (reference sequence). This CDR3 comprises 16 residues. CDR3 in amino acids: CASSPSLTGIAYEQYF. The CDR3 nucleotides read TGTGCCAGCAGCCCCAGCCTAACAGGGATCGCCTACGAGCAGTACTTC.

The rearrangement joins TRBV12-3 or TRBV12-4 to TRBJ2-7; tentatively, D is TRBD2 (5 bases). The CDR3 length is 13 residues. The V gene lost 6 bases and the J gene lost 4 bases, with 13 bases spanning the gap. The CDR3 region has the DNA TGTGCCAGCAGCCGGGGAGAGAAGTACGAGCAGTACTTC. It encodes CASSRGEKYEQYF.

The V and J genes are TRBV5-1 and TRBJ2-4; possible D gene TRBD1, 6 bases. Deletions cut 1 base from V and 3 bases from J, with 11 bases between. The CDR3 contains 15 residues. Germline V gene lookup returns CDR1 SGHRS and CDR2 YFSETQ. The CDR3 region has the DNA TGCGCCAGCAGCTTGCTTACAGGGTTCAAAAACATTCAGTACTTC. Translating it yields CASSLLTGFKNIQYF. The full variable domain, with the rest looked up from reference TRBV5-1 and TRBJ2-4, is KAGVTQTPRYLIKTRGQQVTLSCSPISGHRSVSWYQQTPGQGLQFLFEYFSETQRNKGNFPGRFSGRQFSNSRSEMNVSTLELGDSALYLCASSLLTGFKNIQYFGAGTRLSVL.

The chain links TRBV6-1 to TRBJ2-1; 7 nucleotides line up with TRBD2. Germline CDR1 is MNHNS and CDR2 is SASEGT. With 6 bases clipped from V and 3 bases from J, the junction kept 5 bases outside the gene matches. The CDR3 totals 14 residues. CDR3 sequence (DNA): TGTGCCAGCAGGTCCCGGGACTACTACAATGAGCAGTTCTTC. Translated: CASRSRDYYNEQFF.

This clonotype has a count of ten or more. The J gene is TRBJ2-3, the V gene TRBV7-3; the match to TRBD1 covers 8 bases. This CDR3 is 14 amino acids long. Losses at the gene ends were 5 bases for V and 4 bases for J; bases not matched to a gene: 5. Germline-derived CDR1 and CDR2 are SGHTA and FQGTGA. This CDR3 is CASSTTGAADTQYF. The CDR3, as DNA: TGTGCCAGCAGCACGACAGGGGCAGCAGATACGCAGTATTTT.

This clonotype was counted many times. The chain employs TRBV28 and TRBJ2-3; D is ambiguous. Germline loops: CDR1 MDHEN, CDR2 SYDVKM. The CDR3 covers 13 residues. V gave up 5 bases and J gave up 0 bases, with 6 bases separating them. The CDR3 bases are TGTGCCAGCAGTACACCTAGCACAGATACGCAGTATTTT. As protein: CASSTPSTDTQYF.

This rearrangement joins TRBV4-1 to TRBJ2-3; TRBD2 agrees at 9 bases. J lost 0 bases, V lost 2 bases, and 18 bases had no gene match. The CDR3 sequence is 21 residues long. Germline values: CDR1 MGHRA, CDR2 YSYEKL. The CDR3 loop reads CASSQTLTSGPNPSSTDTQYF. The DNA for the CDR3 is TGCGCCAGCAGCCAAACCCTAACTAGCGGGCCGAACCCATCTAGCACAGATACGCAGTATTTT.

The CDR3 DNA reads TGTGCCTGGAGTAAATGGACAGATGTAGCTGGGGCCAACGTCCTGACTTTC. Translation gives CAWSKWTDVAGANVLTF. The chain combines TRBV30 with TRBJ2-6; D possibly corresponds to TRBD1 (6 bases). The CDR3 length is 17 residues. With 2 bases removed from V and 2 bases from J, the gap between germline ends came to 16 bases. Germline V gene sequence: CDR1 GTSNPN, CDR2 SVGIG (reference sequence).

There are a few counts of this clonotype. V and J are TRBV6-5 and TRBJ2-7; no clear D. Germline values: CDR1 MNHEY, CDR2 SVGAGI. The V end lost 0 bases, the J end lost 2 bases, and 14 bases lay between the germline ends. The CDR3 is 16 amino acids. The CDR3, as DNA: TGTGCCAGCAGTTACTCCTATCGGACCGCTGCCTACGAGCAGTACTTC. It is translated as CASSYSYRTAAYEQYF.

The CDR3 coding sequence is TGCGCCAGCAGCTTGGCACTAGCGGGGAACTCTGGGGCCAACGTCCTGACTTTC. Protein sequence: CASSLALAGNSGANVLTF. This chain connects TRBV5-1 to TRBJ2-6, with 10 bases lining up with TRBD2. With V trimmed by 0 bases and J by 0 bases, 3 bases remained unmatched. From germline, CDR1 is SGHRS and CDR2 YFSETQ. This CDR3 has 18 amino acids.

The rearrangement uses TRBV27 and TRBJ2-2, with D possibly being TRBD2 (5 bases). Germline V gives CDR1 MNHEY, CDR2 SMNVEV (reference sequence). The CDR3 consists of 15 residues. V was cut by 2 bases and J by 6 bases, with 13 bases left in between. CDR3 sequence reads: CASSLGREGAGELFF. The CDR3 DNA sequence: TGTGCCAGCAGTTTAGGACGGGAAGGTGCCGGGGAGCTGTTTTTT.

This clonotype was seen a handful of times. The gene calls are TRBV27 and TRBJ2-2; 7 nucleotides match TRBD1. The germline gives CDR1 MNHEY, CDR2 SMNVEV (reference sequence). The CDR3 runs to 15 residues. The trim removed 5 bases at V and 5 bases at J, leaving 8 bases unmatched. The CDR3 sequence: CASSEGTETTGELFF. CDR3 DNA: TGTGCCAGCAGTGAAGGGACAGAGACGACCGGGGAGCTGTTTTTT.

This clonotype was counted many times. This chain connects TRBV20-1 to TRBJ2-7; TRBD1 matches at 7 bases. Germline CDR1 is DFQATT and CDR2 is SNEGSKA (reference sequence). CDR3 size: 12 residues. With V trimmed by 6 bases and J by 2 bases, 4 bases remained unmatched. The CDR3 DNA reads TGCAGTGCCTCGACAGGGACCTACGAGCAGTACTTC. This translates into CSASTGTYEQYF.

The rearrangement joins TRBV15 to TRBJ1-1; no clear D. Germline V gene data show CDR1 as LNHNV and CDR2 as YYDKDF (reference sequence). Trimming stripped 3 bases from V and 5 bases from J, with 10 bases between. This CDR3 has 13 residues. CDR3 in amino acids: CATSRSRWTEAFF. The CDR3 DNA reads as TGTGCCACCAGCAGGAGCCGTTGGACTGAAGCTTTCTTT.

CDR3 in DNA: TGCGCCAGCAGTGACAGGGCGAGCTCCTATAATTCACCCCTCCACTTT. This encodes CASSDRASSYNSPLHF. J is TRBJ1-6 and V is TRBV10-2; possible D gene TRBD1, 5 bases. Germline V lookup: CDR1 WSHSY, CDR2 SAAADI. The CDR3 runs 16 residues. Trimming removed 3 bases at V and 0 bases at J, with 9 bases between.

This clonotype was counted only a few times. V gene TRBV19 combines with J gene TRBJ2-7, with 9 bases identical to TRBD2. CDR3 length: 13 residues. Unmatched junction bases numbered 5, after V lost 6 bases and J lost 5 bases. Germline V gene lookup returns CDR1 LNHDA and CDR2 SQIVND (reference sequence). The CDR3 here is CASRGLANHEQYF. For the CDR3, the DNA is TGTGCCAGTAGGGGACTAGCAAATCACGAGCAGTACTTC.

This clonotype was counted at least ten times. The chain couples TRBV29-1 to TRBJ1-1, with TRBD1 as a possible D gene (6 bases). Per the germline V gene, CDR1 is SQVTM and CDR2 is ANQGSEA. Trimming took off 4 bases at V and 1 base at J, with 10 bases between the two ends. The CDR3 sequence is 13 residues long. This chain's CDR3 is CSVVTGGNTEAFF. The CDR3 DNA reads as TGCAGCGTTGTGACAGGAGGGAACACTGAAGCTTTCTTT.

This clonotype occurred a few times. CDR3 protein: CAWSVVSGWGYTF. CDR3 in DNA: TGTGCCTGGAGTGTAGTATCAGGGTGGGGCTACACCTTC. The chain links TRBV30 to TRBJ1-2; a weak D match, TRBD1 (5 bases). V was trimmed by 0 bases and J by 8 bases, leaving 13 bases between them. Germline V gene sequence: CDR1 GTSNPN, CDR2 SVGIG (reference sequence). The CDR3 is made up of 13 amino acids. Full variable domain (missing parts from reference TRBV30 and TRBJ1-2): SQTIHQWPATLVQPVGSPLSLECTVEGTSNPNLYWYRQAAGRGLQLLFYSVGIGQISSEVPQNLSASRPQDRQFILSSKKLLLSDSGFYLCAWSVVSGWGYTFGSGTRLTVV.

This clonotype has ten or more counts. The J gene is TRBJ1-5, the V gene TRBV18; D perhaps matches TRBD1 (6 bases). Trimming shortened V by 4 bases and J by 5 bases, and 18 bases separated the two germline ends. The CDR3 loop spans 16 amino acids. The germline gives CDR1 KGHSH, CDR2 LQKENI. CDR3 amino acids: CASSRRQAPGDQPQHF. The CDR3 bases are TGTGCCAGCTCACGGAGACAGGCTCCAGGCGATCAGCCCCAGCATTTT.